A single sample is the source of the 5 T cell receptor beta chains below, sequenced in a study of T cell responses to AZD1222 COVID-19 vaccine. Produced via immunoSEQ multiplex PCR; TCRdb's table is partial and in-frame only. The sample contains 150,000 or so clones, approximately 87% of which appear only once. This material consisted of peripheral blood, taken 28 days after the second AZD1222 dose. The receptors shown here come from an adult who received the AZD1222 COVID-19 vaccine.

The chain carries TRBV7-9 and TRBJ1-2; D might be TRBD1 (5 bases). There are 15 residues in the CDR3. In germline, CDR1 is SEHNR, CDR2 FQNEAQ (reference sequence). Trimming removed 5 bases from V and 6 bases from J, with 19 bases in between. DNA for the CDR3: TGTGCCAGCAGCCGGAGTAGGGGCGAGGGGAATGGCTACACCTTC. Translating it yields CASSRSRGEGNGYTF.

The genes are TRBV7-9 and TRBJ1-4, with D perhaps TRBD1 (5 bases). V lost 3 bases, J lost 5 bases, and 13 bases lay in between. Germline V gene lookup returns CDR1 SEHNR and CDR2 FQNEAQ (reference sequence). There are 15 residues in the CDR3. In DNA form, the CDR3 reads TGTGCCAGCAGCTTGATGACAGCCCAAAATGAAAAACTGTTTTTT. Its translation: CASSLMTAQNEKLFF.

The rearrangement uses TRBV7-2 and TRBJ1-2; no firm D call. Trimming took 1 base from V and 7 from J, leaving 10 bases between them. The germline gives CDR1 SGHTA, CDR2 FQGNSA. The CDR3 spans 13 residues. The CDR3 region is CASSLGFQSGYTF. The CDR3, as DNA: TGTGCCAGCAGCTTAGGTTTTCAAAGTGGCTACACCTTC.

The chain combines TRBV19 with TRBJ2-5; 10 positions agree with TRBD2. Trimming removed 4 bases from V and 5 bases from J; junction bases left unmatched: 13. CDR1 is LNHDA, CDR2 SQIVND, per germline (reference sequence). The CDR3 covers 17 residues. CDR3 amino acids: CASSRGLALSPAETQYF. DNA of the CDR3: TGTGCCAGTAGTAGGGGACTAGCGCTTTCCCCGGCGGAGACCCAGTACTTC.

The rearrangement links TRBV11-3 to TRBJ1-1, with 8 bases aligning to TRBD1. Looked up from germline, CDR1 is SGHNT and CDR2 is YENEEA. There are 12 residues in the CDR3. V trimming: 4 bases; J trimming: 8 bases; junction bases outside the gene matches: 3. DNA of the CDR3: TGTGCCAGCAGCTCATGGACAGGGGAAGCTTTCTTT. Translating gives CASSSWTGEAFF.